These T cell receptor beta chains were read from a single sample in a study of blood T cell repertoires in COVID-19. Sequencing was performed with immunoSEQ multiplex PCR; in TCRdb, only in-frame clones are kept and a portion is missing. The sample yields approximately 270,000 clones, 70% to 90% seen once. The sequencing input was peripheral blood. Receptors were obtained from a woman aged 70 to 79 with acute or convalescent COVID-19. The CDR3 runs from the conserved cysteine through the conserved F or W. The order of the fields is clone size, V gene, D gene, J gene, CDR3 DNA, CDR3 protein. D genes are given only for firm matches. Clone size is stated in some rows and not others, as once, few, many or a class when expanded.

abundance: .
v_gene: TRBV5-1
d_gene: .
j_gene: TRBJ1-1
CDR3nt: TGCGCCACGCTAGGGGCGGGACGGCGGAACACTGAAGCTTTCTTT
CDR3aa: CATLGAGRRNTEAFF

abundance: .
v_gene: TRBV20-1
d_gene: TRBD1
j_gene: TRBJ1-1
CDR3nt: TGCAGTGCTAGACAATGGGGACAGGCTTTCTTT
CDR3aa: CSARQWGQAFF

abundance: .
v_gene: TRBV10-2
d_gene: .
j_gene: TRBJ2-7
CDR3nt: TGCGCCAGCAGTTCCCCATCAGGTTCCGAGCAGTACTTC
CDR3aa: CASSSPSGSEQYF

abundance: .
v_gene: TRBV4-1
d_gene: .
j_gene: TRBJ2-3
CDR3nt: TGCGCCAGCAGCCGGACCCAGGGCCCGGCAGATACGCAGTATTTT
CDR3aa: CASSRTQGPADTQYF

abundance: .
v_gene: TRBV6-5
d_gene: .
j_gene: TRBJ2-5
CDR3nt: TGTGCCAGCAGTCTGGGCCCTCCGGAGACCCAGTACTTC
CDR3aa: CASSLGPPETQYF

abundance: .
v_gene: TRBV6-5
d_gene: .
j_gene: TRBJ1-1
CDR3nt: TGTGCCAGCAGGCGGGGCCCGGGACACACTGAAGCTTTCTTT
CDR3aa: CASRRGPGHTEAFF

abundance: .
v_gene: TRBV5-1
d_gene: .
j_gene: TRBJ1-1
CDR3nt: TGCGCCAGCAGCTTTCAGGGGAGGGGAGGGAACACTGAAGCTTTCTTT
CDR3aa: CASSFQGRGGNTEAFF

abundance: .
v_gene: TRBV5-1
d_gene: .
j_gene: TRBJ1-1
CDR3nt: TGCGCCAGCAGCGGCAGGGGCTTGAACACTGAAGCTTTCTTT
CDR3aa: CASSGRGLNTEAFF

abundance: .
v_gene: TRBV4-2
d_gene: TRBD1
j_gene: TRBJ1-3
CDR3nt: TGTGCCAGCAGCCAAGATTTCCAGGGGGCTTTAAACACCATATATTTT
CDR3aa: CASSQDFQGALNTIYF

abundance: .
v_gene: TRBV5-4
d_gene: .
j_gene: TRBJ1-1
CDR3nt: TGTGCCAGCAGCTTGGCGATGGAGGTTTTCTTT
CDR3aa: CASSLAMEVFF

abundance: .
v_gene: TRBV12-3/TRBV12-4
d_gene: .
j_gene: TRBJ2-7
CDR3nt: TGTGCCAGCAGTTTTAACTACGAGCAGTACTTC
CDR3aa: CASSFNYEQYF

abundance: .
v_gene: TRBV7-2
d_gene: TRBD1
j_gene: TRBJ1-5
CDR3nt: TGTGCCAGCAGCTTAGGATCTGGACAGGTCAGGGCGCCCCAGCATTTT
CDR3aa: CASSLGSGQVRAPQHF

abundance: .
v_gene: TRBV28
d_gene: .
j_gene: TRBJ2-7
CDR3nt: TGTGCCAGCAGTTTACGGTACGAGCAGTACTTC
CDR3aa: CASSLRYEQYF

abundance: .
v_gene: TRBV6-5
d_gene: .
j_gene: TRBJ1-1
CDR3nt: TGTGCCAGCAGTTACGGGGCAGACGCTTTCTTT
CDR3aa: CASSYGADAFF

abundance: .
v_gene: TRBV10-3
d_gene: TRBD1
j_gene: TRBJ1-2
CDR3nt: TGTGCCATCAGTGAGTCGCGGGCCCGGGACAGCAAATATGGCTACACCTTC
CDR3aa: CAISESRARDSKYGYTF

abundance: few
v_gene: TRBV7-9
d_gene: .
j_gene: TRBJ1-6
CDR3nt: TGTGCCAGCAGCTTAGGGGACACGAATTCACCCCTCCACTTT
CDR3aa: CASSLGDTNSPLHF

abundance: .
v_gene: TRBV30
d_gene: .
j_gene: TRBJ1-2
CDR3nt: TGTGCCTGGAGTCGGGGGGGTACTAACTATGGCTACACCTTC
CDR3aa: CAWSRGGTNYGYTF

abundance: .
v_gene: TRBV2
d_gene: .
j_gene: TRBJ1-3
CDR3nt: TGTGCCAGCAGTGAAGCGGCGGGGGCGCGGGGAAACACCATATATTTT
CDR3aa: CASSEAAGARGNTIYF

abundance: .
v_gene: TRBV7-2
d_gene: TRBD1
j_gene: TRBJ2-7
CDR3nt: TGTGCCAGCAGCAAGGGACAGGGGTATAGTGGCGAGCAGTACTTC
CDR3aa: CASSKGQGYSGEQYF

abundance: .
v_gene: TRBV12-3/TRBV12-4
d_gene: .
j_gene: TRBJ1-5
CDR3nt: TGTGCCAGCAGTTTGGAGCCCCATCAGCCCCAGCATTTT
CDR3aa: CASSLEPHQPQHF

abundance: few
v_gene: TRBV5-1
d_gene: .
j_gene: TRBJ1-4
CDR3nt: TGCGCCAGCAGCTCGCGTGACAGGTCCTTTAATGAAAAACTGTTTTTT
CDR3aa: CASSSRDRSFNEKLFF

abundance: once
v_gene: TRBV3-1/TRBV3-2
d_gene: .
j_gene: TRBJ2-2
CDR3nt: TGTGCCAGCAGCCGAACTACCTCGAACACCGGGGAGCTGTTTTTT
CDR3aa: CASSRTTSNTGELFF

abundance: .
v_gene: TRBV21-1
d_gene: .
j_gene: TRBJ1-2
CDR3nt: TGTGCCAGCAGCACCGTCCGGGACAGACATAACTATGGCTACACCTTC
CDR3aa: CASSTVRDRHNYGYTF

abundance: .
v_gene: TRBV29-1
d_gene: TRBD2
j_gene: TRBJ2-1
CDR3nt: TGCAGCTCCAGCAGGACTAGCAGCTACAATGAGCAGTTCTTC
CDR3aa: CSSSRTSSYNEQFF

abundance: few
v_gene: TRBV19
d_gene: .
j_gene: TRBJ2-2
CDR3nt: TGTGCCAGTACCCAGGTCTCCCGAAGCGGGGAGCTGTTTTTT
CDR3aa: CASTQVSRSGELFF

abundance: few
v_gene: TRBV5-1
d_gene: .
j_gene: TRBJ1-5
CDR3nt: TGCGCCAGCAGCTTGCGGGGACACCCAAGAGAGCCCCAGCATTTT
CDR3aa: CASSLRGHPREPQHF

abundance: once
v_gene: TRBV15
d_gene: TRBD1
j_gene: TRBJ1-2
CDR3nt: TGTGCCACCAGCAGAGATATCAGGGGGGTGAACTATGGCTACACCTTC
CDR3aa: CATSRDIRGVNYGYTF

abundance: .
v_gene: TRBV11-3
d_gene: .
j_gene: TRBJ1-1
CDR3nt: TGTGCCAGCAGCCTGGACAGTACTGAAGCTTTCTTT
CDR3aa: CASSLDSTEAFF

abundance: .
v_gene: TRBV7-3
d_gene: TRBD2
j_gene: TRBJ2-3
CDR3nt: TGTGCCAGCAGCTCAAGGGGCGGGGGACCCACAGATACGCAGTATTTT
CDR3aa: CASSSRGGGPTDTQYF

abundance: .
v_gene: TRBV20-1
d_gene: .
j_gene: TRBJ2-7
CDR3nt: TGCAGTGCTAGAGTTACCTACGAGCAGTACTTC
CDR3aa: CSARVTYEQYF

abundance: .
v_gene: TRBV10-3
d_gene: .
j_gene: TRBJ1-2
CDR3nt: TGTGCCATCAGTGACCGGGGATCAAATGGCTACACCTTC
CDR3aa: CAISDRGSNGYTF

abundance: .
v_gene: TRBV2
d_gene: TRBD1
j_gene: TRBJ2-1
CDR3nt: TGTGCCAGCACGGGGACAGGGGGAAGGGATGAGCAGTTCTTC
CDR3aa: CASTGTGGRDEQFF

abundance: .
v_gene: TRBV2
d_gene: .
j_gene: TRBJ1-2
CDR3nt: TGTGCCAGCAGTGAGAACGGGAAGGGTGGCTACACCTTC
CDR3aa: CASSENGKGGYTF

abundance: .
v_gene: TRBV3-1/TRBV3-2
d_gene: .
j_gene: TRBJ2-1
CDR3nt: TGTGCCAGCAGCTGGCAGGGAAATGAGCAGTTCTTC
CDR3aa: CASSWQGNEQFF

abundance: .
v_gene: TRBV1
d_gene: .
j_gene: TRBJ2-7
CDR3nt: TGCACCAGCCTTATTCGCGGGAGGACCCTCGAGCAGTACTTC
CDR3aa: CTSLIRGRTLEQYF

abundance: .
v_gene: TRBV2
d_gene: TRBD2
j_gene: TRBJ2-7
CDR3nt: TGTGCCAGCAGGGTAGCGGGGGGAGGCCCCTACGAGCAGTACTTC
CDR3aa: CASRVAGGGPYEQYF

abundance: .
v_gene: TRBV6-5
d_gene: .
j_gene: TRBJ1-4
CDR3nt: TGTGCCAGCTCCCCGGGGGAGGGTGAAGAAAAACTGTTTTTT
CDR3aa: CASSPGEGEEKLFF

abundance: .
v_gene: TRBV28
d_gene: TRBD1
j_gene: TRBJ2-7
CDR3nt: TGTGCCAGCAGGTTCCTGACAGGGGGCTCCTACGAGCAGTACTTC
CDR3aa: CASRFLTGGSYEQYF

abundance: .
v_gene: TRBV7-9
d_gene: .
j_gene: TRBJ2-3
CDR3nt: TGTGCCAGCAGCGGAGTGGCGGTTGGCACAGATACGCAGTATTTT
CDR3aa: CASSGVAVGTDTQYF

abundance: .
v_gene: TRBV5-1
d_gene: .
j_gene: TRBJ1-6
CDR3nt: TGCGCCAGCAGCTTGTTATTAAGCGGCGGTAATTCACCCCTCCACTTT
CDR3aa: CASSLLLSGGNSPLHF

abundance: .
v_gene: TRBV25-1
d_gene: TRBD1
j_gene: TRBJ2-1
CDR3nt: TGTGCCAGTTCTCCGGACAGGGGTTACAATGAGCAGTTCTTC
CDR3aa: CASSPDRGYNEQFF

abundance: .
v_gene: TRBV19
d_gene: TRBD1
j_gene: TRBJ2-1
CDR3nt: TGTGCCAGTAGTCCTACAGGGGGCAGCTCCTACAATGAGCAGTTCTTC
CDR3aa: CASSPTGGSSYNEQFF

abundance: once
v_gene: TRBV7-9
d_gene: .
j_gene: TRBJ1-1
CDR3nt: TGTGCCAGCAGTTCCGGACAAGAAGCTTTCTTT
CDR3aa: CASSSGQEAFF

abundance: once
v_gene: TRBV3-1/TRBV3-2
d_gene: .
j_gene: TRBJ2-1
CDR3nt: TGTGCCAGCAGCCACTGGGACTCTTATCACAATGAGCAGTTCTTC
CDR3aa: CASSHWDSYHNEQFF

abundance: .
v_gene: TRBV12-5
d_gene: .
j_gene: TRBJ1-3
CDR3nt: TGTGCTAGTGGTTTGTTAGGAACAGCCTCTGGAAACACCATATATTTT
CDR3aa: CASGLLGTASGNTIYF

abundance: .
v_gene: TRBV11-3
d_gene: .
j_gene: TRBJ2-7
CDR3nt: TGTGCCAGCAGCAAACACAGCTCCTACGAGCAGTACTTC
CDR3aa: CASSKHSSYEQYF

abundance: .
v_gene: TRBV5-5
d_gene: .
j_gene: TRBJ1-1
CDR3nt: TGTGCCAGCAGCCAGACATCGAACACTGAAGCTTTCTTT
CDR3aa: CASSQTSNTEAFF

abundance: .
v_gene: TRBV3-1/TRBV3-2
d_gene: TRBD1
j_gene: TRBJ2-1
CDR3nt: TGTGCCAGCAGCCTTGGGACAGTCTCCTACAATGAGCAGTTCTTC
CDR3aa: CASSLGTVSYNEQFF

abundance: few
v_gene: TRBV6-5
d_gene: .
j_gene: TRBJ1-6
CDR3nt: TGTGCCAGCACCGGGACTGCTTATTCACCCCTCCACTTT
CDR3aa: CASTGTAYSPLHF

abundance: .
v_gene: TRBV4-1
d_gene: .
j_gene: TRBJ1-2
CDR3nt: TGCGCCAGCAGCCTAATGGGGACTGGGAGCTTTACCTTC
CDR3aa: CASSLMGTGSFTF

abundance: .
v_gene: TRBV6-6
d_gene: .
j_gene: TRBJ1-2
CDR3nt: TGTGCCAGCAGTCTCCGGTTGAGGGTGGATGGCTACACCTTC
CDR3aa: CASSLRLRVDGYTF

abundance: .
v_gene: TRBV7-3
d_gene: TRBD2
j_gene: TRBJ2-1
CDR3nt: TGTGCCAGCAGGTTAATAGCGGGGAGCTCCTACAATGAGCAGTTCTTC
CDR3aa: CASRLIAGSSYNEQFF

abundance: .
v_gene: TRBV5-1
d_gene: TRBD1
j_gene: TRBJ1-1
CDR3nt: TGCGCCAGCAGCTTGGCAGCAACAGGGGACACTGAAGCTTTCTTT
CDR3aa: CASSLAATGDTEAFF

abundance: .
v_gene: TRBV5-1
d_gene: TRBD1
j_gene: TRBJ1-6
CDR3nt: TGCGCCAGCAGCCTGGAGGGAGCGGGACAGGGGTACTCACCCCTCCACTTT
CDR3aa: CASSLEGAGQGYSPLHF

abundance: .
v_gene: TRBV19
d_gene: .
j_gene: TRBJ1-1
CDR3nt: TGTGCCAGCAATGACAGGAACACTGAAGCTTTCTTT
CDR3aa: CASNDRNTEAFF

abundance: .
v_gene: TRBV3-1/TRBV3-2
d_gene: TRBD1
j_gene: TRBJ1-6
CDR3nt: TGTGCCAGCAGCCAAGCTTGGCAGGGGGACTCACCCCTCCACTTT
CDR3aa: CASSQAWQGDSPLHF

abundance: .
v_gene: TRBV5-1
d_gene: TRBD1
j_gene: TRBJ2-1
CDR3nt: TGCGCCAGCAGCTCTGGACAGGGCTACAATGAGCAGTTCTTC
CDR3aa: CASSSGQGYNEQFF

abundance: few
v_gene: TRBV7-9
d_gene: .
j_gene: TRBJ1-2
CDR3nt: TGTGCCAGCAGCTCATTACGGGGTTCCTATGGCTACACCTTC
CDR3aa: CASSSLRGSYGYTF

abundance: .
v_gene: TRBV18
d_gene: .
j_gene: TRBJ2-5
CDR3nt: TGTGCCAGCTCCCCCAGACAGGATCGGCAAGAGACCCAGTACTTC
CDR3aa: CASSPRQDRQETQYF